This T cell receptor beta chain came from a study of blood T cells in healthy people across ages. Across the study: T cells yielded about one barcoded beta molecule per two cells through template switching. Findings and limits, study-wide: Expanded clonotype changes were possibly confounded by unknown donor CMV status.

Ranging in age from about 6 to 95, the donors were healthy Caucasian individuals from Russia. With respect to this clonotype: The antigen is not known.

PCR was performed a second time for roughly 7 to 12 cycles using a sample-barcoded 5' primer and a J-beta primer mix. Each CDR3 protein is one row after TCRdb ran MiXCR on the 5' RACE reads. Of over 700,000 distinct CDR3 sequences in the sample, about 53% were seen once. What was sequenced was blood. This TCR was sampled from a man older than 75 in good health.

CDR3 bases: TGTGCCAGCAGTGTAAGCAGGGAGACTGAAGCTTTCTTT. Amino acid sequence: CASSVSRETEAFF. The V gene is TRBV6-4, the J gene TRBJ1-1; the D gene is possibly TRBD1 (5 bases). Germline assignment: CDR1 MRHNA and CDR2 SNTAGT. The CDR3 extends over 13 amino acids. Trimming removed 4 bases from V and 5 bases from J, with 11 bases in between.